These 32 T cell receptor beta chains were sequenced from one sample in a study of blood T cell repertoires in COVID-19. TCRdb keeps only in-frame clones here, not all; method: immunoSEQ multiplex PCR. The sample shows around 260,000 clones, around 87% of them seen only once. The sequenced sample was peripheral blood. The source of these receptors is a woman aged 55-70 years with COVID-19, enrolled during active disease.

The V gene is TRBV28, the J gene TRBJ2-2, with D possibly TRBD2 on 6 matching bases. V was clipped by 2 bases and J by 6 bases, with 10 bases between them. Germline values: CDR1 MDHEN, CDR2 SYDVKM. The CDR3 loop spans 14 amino acids. CDR3 bases: TGTGCCAGCAGTTTAGGAGGGTTTGCCGGGGAGCTGTTTTTT. The encoded protein is CASSLGGFAGELFF.

The rearrangement links TRBV6-2 or TRBV6-3 to TRBJ2-5, with a weak D call TRBD1 (6 bases). V dropped 1 base and J dropped 1 base, with 10 bases sitting between them. The germline V gene has CDR1 MNHEY and CDR2 SVGEGT. This CDR3 contains 15 residues. The CDR3 protein is CASSYYGQFQETQYF. CDR3 sequence (DNA): TGTGCCAGCAGTTACTACGGACAGTTCCAAGAGACCCAGTACTTC.

The chain has TRBV28 and TRBJ2-7, with TRBD1 matching 8 bases. The CDR3 loop spans 16 amino acids. J was trimmed by 3 bases and V by 5 bases; bases with no gene match: 12. Germline-derived CDR1 and CDR2 are MDHEN and SYDVKM. The DNA of the CDR3 is TGTGCCAGCAGTCCCATGGACAGGGCGATCAACTACGAGCAGTACTTC. Its protein is CASSPMDRAINYEQYF.

The chain employs TRBV3-1 (or the pseudogene TRBV3-2) and TRBJ1-5; D uncertain. Looked up from germline, CDR1 is LGHDT and CDR2 is YNNKEL (reference sequence). This CDR3 has 16 amino acids. V was trimmed by 1 base and J by 5 bases, leaving 15 bases between them. In nucleotides, the CDR3 is TGTGCCAGCAGCCAAGGTGCGGGCGGGAGTTATCAGCCCCAGCATTTT. Translated, it gives CASSQGAGGSYQPQHF.

This chain uses TRBV6-5 with TRBJ2-3; D is possibly TRBD1 (5 bases). The germline gives CDR1 MNHEY, CDR2 SVGAGI. This CDR3 is 15 amino acids long. Trimming stripped 0 bases from V and 0 bases from J, with 7 bases between. CDR3 in DNA: TGTGCCAGCAGTTACTCTAGGGGCAGCACAGATACGCAGTATTTT. Its translation: CASSYSRGSTDTQYF.

This chain links TRBV15 with TRBJ2-1; perhaps TRBD2 as D (6 bases). CDR1 is LNHNV and CDR2 is YYDKDF in the germline V gene (reference sequence). The CDR3 extends over 15 amino acids. V lost 5 bases, J lost 7 bases, and 18 bases lay in between. The CDR3 protein is CATSALGGNRNEQFF. As DNA, the CDR3 is TGTGCCACCAGCGCCTTAGGAGGGAACCGTAATGAGCAGTTCTTC.

This chain joins TRBV29-1 and TRBJ1-4, with 7 bases lining up with TRBD1. Per germline, CDR1 SQVTM and CDR2 ANQGSEA. V lost 7 bases, J lost 0 bases, and 5 bases stayed unmatched. The CDR3 runs to 14 residues. CDR3 bases: TGCAGCGCCAGACAGGGCTCAACTAATGAAAAACTGTTTTTT. Protein: CSARQGSTNEKLFF.

This chain links TRBV28 with TRBJ2-2; 12 bases match TRBD2. Germline V lookup: CDR1 MDHEN, CDR2 SYDVKM. The CDR3 is made up of 16 amino acids. J lost 7 bases, V lost 6 bases, and 9 bases had no gene match. The CDR3 region is CASRNGGLAGRGELFF. The CDR3 bases are TGTGCCAGCAGAAACGGCGGACTAGCGGGACGCGGGGAGCTGTTTTTT.

This chain connects TRBV30 to TRBJ1-5; no firm D call. The CDR3 is 13 residues long. The germline V and J ends were trimmed by 2 bases and 6 bases, with 11 bases remaining between them. Germline V gene sequence: CDR1 GTSNPN, CDR2 SVGIG (reference sequence). Written as DNA, the CDR3 is TGTGCCTGGAGTCCCAATTGGGCTCAGCCCCAGCATTTT. Translated: CAWSPNWAQPQHF.

The V and J genes are TRBV19 and TRBJ1-1, with D possibly being TRBD1 (5 bases). The CDR3 covers 13 residues. V was clipped by 6 bases and J by 1 base, with 9 bases between them. The germline CDR1 and CDR2 sequences are LNHDA and SQIVND (reference sequence). CDR3 in amino acids: CASSLTGNTEAFF. The CDR3 nucleotides are TGTGCCAGTAGCCTCACAGGGAACACTGAAGCTTTCTTT.

The chain has TRBV6-2 or TRBV6-3 and TRBJ1-1; 7 bases line up with TRBD1. The V gene end was trimmed by 5 bases and the J gene end by 1 base; junction bases not matched to a gene: 10. There are 16 residues in the CDR3. Germline V lookup: CDR1 MNHEY, CDR2 SVGEGT. The DNA for the CDR3 is TGTGCCAGCAGTCGGACCGGGACAGCCACGAACACTGAAGCTTTCTTT. Translation gives CASSRTGTATNTEAFF.

The rearrangement uses TRBV9 and TRBJ2-1; TRBD2 agrees at 12 bases. V shed 0 bases and J 10 bases; nucleotides not matched to a gene: 11. This CDR3 contains 17 residues. From germline, CDR1 is SGDLS and CDR2 YYNGEE. The DNA for the CDR3 is TGTGCCAGCAGCGTAGCTACTTGGACTAGCGGGAAGGTAGAGCAGTTCTTC. It is translated as CASSVATWTSGKVEQFF.

This clone turned up a few times. Here the CDR3 reads CASSSQAGGFTTEAFF. The DNA of the CDR3 is TGTGCCAGCTCATCTCAGGCAGGGGGCTTTACCACTGAAGCTTTCTTT. This chain links TRBV18 with TRBJ1-1, with 8 bases that match TRBD1. With V trimmed by 5 bases and J by 4 bases, 12 bases remained unmatched. The CDR3 has 16 amino acids. Germline CDR1 and CDR2: KGHSH and LQKENI.

The V and J genes are TRBV4-2 and TRBJ1-6; D gene uncertain. V gave up 0 bases and J gave up 7 bases, with 10 bases separating them. Germline V gene lookup returns CDR1 LGHNA and CDR2 YNFKEQ. The CDR3 covers 15 residues. The CDR3 sequence: CASSQELAANSPLHF. The CDR3 DNA is TGTGCCAGCAGCCAAGAATTGGCAGCGAATTCACCCCTCCACTTT.

In regard to this clone: At one of its ends the junction is not consistent with the germline gene, which may arise from a read error. This chain connects TRBV3-1 (or the pseudogene TRBV3-2) to TRBJ2-7, with D tentatively TRBD2 (6 bases). The germline CDR1 and CDR2 sequences are LGHDT and YNNKEL (reference sequence). This CDR3 is 11 amino acids long. The CDR3 bases are TGTGCCAGCAGCCACCTAGGAGGGGTGGACTTC. Residues: CASSHLGGVDF.

The J gene is TRBJ2-7, the V gene TRBV9, with 9 bases that match TRBD2. This CDR3 comprises 15 residues. Germline CDR1 SGDLS, CDR2 YYNGEE. The J segment lost 4 bases and the V segment lost 0 bases, leaving 5 bases of the junction unmatched. The CDR3 spells CASSVDSSGIYEQYF. In DNA form, the CDR3 reads TGTGCCAGCAGCGTAGATTCTAGCGGGATTTACGAGCAGTACTTC.

As to this clone: This specimen includes other DNA sequences encoding the same CDR3. V is TRBV24-1 and J is TRBJ2-5, with D possibly TRBD2 on 5 matching bases. Trimming pared 3 bases from V and 0 bases from J, leaving 7 bases between. Germline CDR1 and CDR2: KGHDR and SFDVKD. The CDR3 is 14 residues long. The CDR3 DNA follows: TGTGCCACCAGTGATCCCGGGAACCAAGAGACCCAGTACTTC. It codes for CATSDPGNQETQYF.

The chain joins TRBV6-2 or TRBV6-3 to TRBJ1-5; D not certain. This CDR3 has 16 amino acids. Trimming pared 0 bases from V and 0 bases from J, leaving 9 bases between. Germline V gene lookup returns CDR1 MNHEY and CDR2 SVGEGT. The CDR3 loop is CASSYSQAYSNQPQHF. The CDR3 DNA is TGTGCCAGCAGTTACTCGCAGGCATATAGCAATCAGCCCCAGCATTTT.

This clone was seen a handful of times. This sequence joins TRBV4-3 and TRBJ2-7; D is possibly TRBD2 (6 bases). Trimming pared 0 bases from V and 2 bases from J, leaving 23 bases between. This CDR3 contains 19 residues. Per germline, CDR1 LGHNA and CDR2 YSLEER. CDR3 residues: CASSQDPPLLEGGTYEQYF. CDR3 sequence (DNA): TGCGCCAGCAGCCAAGATCCCCCCTTATTAGAGGGAGGTACCTACGAGCAGTACTTC.

A remark on this clone: The same CDR3 arises from other DNA sequences in this sample as well. The rearrangement joins TRBV18 to TRBJ2-2; TRBD1 might be the D (5 bases). The CDR3 contains 14 residues. Germline values: CDR1 KGHSH, CDR2 LQKENI. V lost 3 bases and J 1 base, leaving 6 bases between the germline ends. In nucleotides, the CDR3 is TGTGCCAGCTCACCCGGACAGAACACCGGGGAGCTGTTTTTT. This gives the protein CASSPGQNTGELFF.

The chain uses TRBV28 and TRBJ2-5; 7 nucleotides align to TRBD1. The CDR3 has 15 amino acids. The germline CDR1 and CDR2 sequences are MDHEN and SYDVKM. J lost 5 bases, V lost 6 bases, and 12 bases had no gene match. This CDR3 reads CASSKMTGPGETQYF. The CDR3 DNA follows: TGTGCCAGCAGCAAAATGACAGGGCCGGGGGAGACCCAGTACTTC.

The chain couples TRBV10-1 to TRBJ1-5; D is undetermined. The V gene's germline CDR1 is WNHNN and CDR2 SYGVQD (reference sequence). This CDR3 is built from 15 residues. V gave up 7 bases and J gave up 0 bases, with 13 bases separating them. Here the CDR3 reads CASKINIYSNQPQHF. The CDR3 region has the DNA TGCGCCAGCAAGATCAACATTTATAGCAATCAGCCCCAGCATTTT.

This clone was seen a handful of times. The chain carries TRBV19 and TRBJ2-1, with 8 bases aligning to TRBD1. V lost 6 bases, J lost 4 bases, and 5 bases stayed unmatched. The CDR3 totals 14 residues. The germline gives CDR1 LNHDA, CDR2 SQIVND (reference sequence). DNA for the CDR3: TGTGCCAGTAGAAGGACAGGGACTTACAATGAGCAGTTCTTC. This encodes CASRRTGTYNEQFF.

The gene calls are TRBV5-4 and TRBJ2-2; D is possibly TRBD2 (6 bases). In germline, CDR1 is SGHNT, CDR2 YYREEE (reference sequence). The V gene lost 4 bases and the J gene lost 2 bases, with 15 bases spanning the gap. This CDR3 spans 16 amino acids. The CDR3 bases are TGTGCCAGCAGCCTCGCCGGGACTTCAAACACCGGGGAGCTGTTTTTT. This codes for CASSLAGTSNTGELFF.

The CDR3 DNA reads as TGTGCCAGCAGCCCTCGGGGGGGTAGAAGCACCGGGGAGCTGTTTTTT. Its protein product is CASSPRGGRSTGELFF. The gene calls are TRBV7-9 and TRBJ2-2; 8 bases align to TRBD2. CDR3 length equals 16 residues. Germline CDR1 SEHNR, CDR2 FQNEAQ (reference sequence). V lost 5 bases to trimming and J lost 4 bases; unmatched junction nucleotides: 9.

The chain employs TRBV14 and TRBJ2-7; TRBD2 matches at 8 bases. Germline-derived CDR1 and CDR2 are SGHDN and FVKESK. Trimming at V came to 4 bases and at J to 9 bases, leaving 14 bases not matched to a gene. The CDR3 runs 15 residues. The CDR3: CASSRSAGVGVGQYF. The CDR3 DNA reads TGTGCCAGCAGCCGCTCAGCGGGAGTCGGAGTCGGGCAGTACTTC. The full variable domain, in which reference TRBV14 and TRBJ2-7 provide the parts outside the CDR3, is EAGVTQFPSHSVIEKGQTVTLRCDPISGHDNLYWYRRVMGKEIKFLLHFVKESKQDESGMPNNRFLAERTGGTYSTLKVQPAELEDSGVYFCASSRSAGVGVGQYFGPGTRLTVT.

The chain links TRBV28 to TRBJ2-7; weak D call: TRBD1 (5 bases). The CDR3 runs 15 residues. Germline V CDR1 and CDR2: MDHEN, SYDVKM. V shed 5 bases and J shed 0 bases, with 14 bases lying between them. CDR3 sequence reads: CASSTRSGPSYEQYF. The CDR3 nucleotides read TGTGCCAGCAGTACCCGATCAGGGCCCTCCTACGAGCAGTACTTC.

The chain couples TRBV3-1 (or the pseudogene TRBV3-2) to TRBJ1-4, with a weak D call TRBD1 (6 bases). CDR1 and CDR2 from the germline V gene are LGHDT and YNNKEL (reference sequence). This CDR3 contains 15 residues. V lost 4 bases to trimming and J lost 0 bases, with 9 bases between them. The CDR3 sequence is CASSPDSATNEKLFF. As DNA, the CDR3 is TGTGCCAGCAGCCCGGACAGTGCAACTAATGAAAAACTGTTTTTT.

This chain uses TRBV6-5 with TRBJ1-5, with TRBD1 matching over 7 bases. V was clipped by 6 bases and J by 5 bases; unmatched bases: 10. This CDR3 has 15 amino acids. Per germline, CDR1 MNHEY and CDR2 SVGAGI. CDR3 DNA sequence: TGTGCCAGCAGACGAAAGGGGGCGTCGGATCAGCCCCAGCATTTT. It yields the protein CASRRKGASDQPQHF.

This clone was seen only once. The chain uses TRBV5-5 and TRBJ2-1, with TRBD2 identical over 11 bases. CDR3 length: 20 amino acids. CDR1 is SGHKS, CDR2 YYEKEE, per germline (reference sequence). The V and J ends lost 2 bases and 8 bases, in that order; junction bases with no gene match: 21. Here the CDR3 DNA reads TGTGCCAGCAGCTTTGAGGTTCAGGGTCTAGCGGGAGGCACGGCAGATGAGCAGTTCTTC. This sequence encodes CASSFEVQGLAGGTADEQFF.

The chain links TRBV7-2 to TRBJ2-7; D is uncertain. V gave up 1 base and J gave up 7 bases, with 17 bases separating them. Germline-derived CDR1 and CDR2 are SGHTA and FQGNSA. This CDR3 is built from 15 residues. The chain's CDR3 is CASSLDPRLHGEQYF. CDR3 bases: TGTGCCAGCAGCTTAGACCCGCGGCTCCACGGGGAGCAGTACTTC.

This clone was seen only a few times. This sample includes further DNA sequences coding for the same CDR3. The rearrangement links TRBV12-3 or TRBV12-4 to TRBJ2-3; D gene uncertain. This CDR3 has 12 residues. Deletions cut 5 bases from V and 0 bases from J, with 3 bases between. The CDR3 nucleotides read TGTGCCAGCAGTCCAAGCACAGATACGCAGTATTTT. Its translation: CASSPSTDTQYF.